The source of this T cell receptor (beta chain) is a study of blood T cells in healthy people across ages. Next came a second PCR, run for about 6 to 12 cycles, which used a sample-barcoded 5' primer along with a J-beta primer mix. One entry per CDR3 protein results from TCRdb running MiXCR on the 5' RACE reads. This table holds 780,000 or so distinct CDR3 sequences, about 25% found once. Deletions cut 5 bases from V and 5 bases from J, with 16 bases between. CDR1 is DFQATT and CDR2 is SNEGSKA in the germline V gene (reference sequence). This CDR3 has 13 residues. This clonotype was seen a handful of times. The antigen is undetermined. General study findings and limits: Changes in expanded clonotypes were possibly confounded, as the CMV status of donors was unknown.

This same sample was also part of a study on T cells of mothers and their children. From that study: Three healthy Caucasian mothers and their six children were the donors. The whole RNA yield was converted to cDNA, around 1.4 ug per 15 ul.

The sequencing input was blood. This chain connects TRBV20-1 to TRBJ2-7, with D possibly TRBD2 on 5 matching bases. The origin of this receptor is a boy aged 10-17 years in good health. The CDR3 DNA reads TGCAGTGCTCCGACTCGTCGAGGGAACGAGCAGTACTTC. Encoded protein: CSAPTRRGNEQYF.